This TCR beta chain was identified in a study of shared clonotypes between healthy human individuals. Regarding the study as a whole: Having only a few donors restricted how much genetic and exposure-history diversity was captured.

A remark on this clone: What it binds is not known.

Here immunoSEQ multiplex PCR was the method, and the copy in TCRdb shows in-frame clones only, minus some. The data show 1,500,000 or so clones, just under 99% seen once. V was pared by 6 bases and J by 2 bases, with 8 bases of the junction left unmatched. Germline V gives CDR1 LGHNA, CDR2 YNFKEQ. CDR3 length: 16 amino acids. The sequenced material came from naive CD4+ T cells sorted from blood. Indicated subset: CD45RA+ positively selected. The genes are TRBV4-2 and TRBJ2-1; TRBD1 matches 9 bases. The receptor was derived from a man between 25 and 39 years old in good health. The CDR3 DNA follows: TGTGCCAGCAGTTCTACCGGGACAGGGCCCTACAATGAGCAGTTCTTC. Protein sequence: CASSSTGTGPYNEQFF.